These 20 T cell receptor beta chains were all obtained from the same sample, sequenced in a study of shared clonotypes between healthy human individuals. Repertoires were generated with immunoSEQ multiplex PCR, while TCRdb's copy carries only in-frame clones and drops some. The sample has some 1.1 million clones, around 77% seen once. Specimen: memory CD4+ T cells from PBMCs. The subset: CD45RA-negative fraction. The receptors come from a man aged 18 to 35 in good health. Some clones in this sample may be carry-over from other donors' samples.

This chain links TRBV7-3 with TRBJ2-1, with TRBD1 identical over 7 bases. Germline V lookup: CDR1 SGHTA, CDR2 FQGTGA. The CDR3 is 15 residues long. V dropped 4 bases and J dropped 7; count of bases not matched to a gene: 10. As DNA, the CDR3 is TGTGCCAGCAGCTCCAACGGAAACAGGGGAAATGAGCAGTTCTTC. Translated: CASSSNGNRGNEQFF.

The chain links TRBV5-4 to TRBJ2-3, with a tentative D call TRBD2 (6 bases). Germline CDR1 is SGHNT and CDR2 is YYREEE (reference sequence). Trimming shortened V by 3 bases and J by 0 bases, and 17 bases separated the two germline ends. This CDR3 has 17 residues. CDR3 sequence (DNA): TGTGCCAGCAGCTCCCCGGAAGCGGGCTGGAGCACAGATACGCAGTATTTT. Translation: CASSSPEAGWSTDTQYF. Full variable domain (rest looked up from reference TRBV5-4 and TRBJ2-3): ETGVTQSPTHLIKTRGQQVTLRCSSQSGHNTVSWYQQALGQGPQFIFQYYREEENGRGNFPPRFSGLQFPNYSSELNVNALELDDSALYLCASSSPEAGWSTDTQYFGPGTRLTVL.

With regard to this clone: A read error may be the cause here, since a much bigger clone is one base away. V is TRBV28 and J is TRBJ2-5; 15 nucleotides line up with TRBD2. Losses at the gene ends were 4 bases for V and 7 bases for J; bases not matched to a gene: 13. Germline CDR1 is MDHEN and CDR2 is SYDVKM. This CDR3 has 18 amino acids. Here the CDR3 reads CASSSIWTSGRARGTQYF. Here the CDR3 DNA reads TGTGCCAGCAGTTCCATTTGGACTAGCGGGAGGGCCCGTGGGACCCAGTACTTC.

J is TRBJ2-5 and V is TRBV28; D gene ambiguous. The CDR3 is made up of 12 amino acids. Trimming pared 10 bases from V and 0 bases from J, leaving 9 bases between. Germline CDR1 reads MDHEN; CDR2 reads SYDVKM. The CDR3 sequence: CATRLYQETQYF. The CDR3 bases are TGTGCCACTCGCCTGTACCAAGAGACCCAGTACTTC.

The chain links TRBV11-2 to TRBJ1-4; 8 nucleotides match TRBD1. From germline, CDR1 is SGHAT and CDR2 FQNNGV. This CDR3 has 16 amino acids. Unmatched junction bases numbered 3, after V lost 0 bases and J lost 3 bases. CDR3 sequence: CASSLEPGQANEKLFF. CDR3 nucleotide sequence: TGTGCCAGCAGCTTAGAACCGGGACAGGCTAATGAAAAACTGTTTTTT.

The chain is built from TRBV28 and TRBJ1-1, with a tentative D call TRBD1 (6 bases). V was trimmed by 5 bases and J by 5 bases, leaving 18 bases between them. Germline CDR1 reads MDHEN; CDR2 reads SYDVKM. The CDR3 has 15 residues. CDR3: CASSLAGGGGTEAFF. The CDR3 bases are TGTGCCAGCAGTCTCGCCGGGGGCGGGGGGACTGAAGCTTTCTTT.

The table lists this clone with a count of one. The chain is built from TRBV18 and TRBJ2-5; D unresolved. This CDR3 has 17 amino acids. The V gene lost 0 bases and the J gene lost 4 bases, with 18 bases spanning the gap. From germline, CDR1 is KGHSH and CDR2 LQKENI. CDR3 bases: TGTGCCAGCTCACCACCGGATCGAAGGGTTTTGGGAGAGACCCAGTACTTC. This translates into CASSPPDRRVLGETQYF.

V usage is TRBV7-8 and J usage is TRBJ2-3; tentatively, D is TRBD2 (6 bases). The CDR3 runs 15 residues. The V end was cut by 4 bases, the J end by 2 bases, with 13 bases between. Germline loops: CDR1 SGHVS, CDR2 FQNEAQ. CDR3 region: CASSSTGALTDTQYF. In nucleotides, the CDR3 is TGTGCCAGCAGCTCTACGGGAGCCCTCACAGATACGCAGTATTTT.

The J gene is TRBJ2-1, the V gene TRBV7-3; D gene unclear. Trimming took off 5 bases at V and 4 bases at J, with 9 bases between the two ends. The CDR3 extends over 13 amino acids. CDR1 SGHTA and CDR2 FQGTGA come from the germline V gene. The CDR3 region is CASSPRPYNEQFF. The CDR3 nucleotides are TGTGCCAGCAGCCCCCGGCCGTACAATGAGCAGTTCTTC.

The rearrangement links TRBV5-4 to TRBJ2-5; 11 bases are a match to TRBD2. Per germline, CDR1 SGHNT and CDR2 YYREEE (reference sequence). V trimming: 4 bases; J trimming: 2 bases; junction bases outside the gene matches: 10. CDR3 length equals 17 residues. CDR3 coding DNA: TGTGCCAGCAGCGGAGCCCTACTAGCGGGGGTACAAGAGACCCAGTACTTC. Amino acids: CASSGALLAGVQETQYF.

The chain employs TRBV7-2 and TRBJ2-5, with 7 nucleotides matching TRBD1. This CDR3 region has 16 residues. V gave up 5 bases and J gave up 2 bases; unmatched junction bases: 11. CDR1 is SGHTA, CDR2 FQGNSA, per germline. For the CDR3, the DNA is TGTGCCAGCAGCCCTAGGACAGGACGGCAACAAGAGACCCAGTACTTC. Translating gives CASSPRTGRQQETQYF.

With regard to this clone: Distinct nucleotide sequences in the sample also encode this CDR3. The V gene is TRBV7-2, the J gene TRBJ1-2, with D possibly being TRBD1 (6 bases). Trimming removed 5 bases from V and 4 bases from J, with 14 bases in between. This CDR3 comprises 14 residues. CDR1 and CDR2 (germline): SGHTA, FQGNSA. The CDR3: CASSRNTGTYGYTF. CDR3 nucleotides: TGTGCCAGCAGCCGAAACACAGGGACCTATGGCTACACCTTC.

V usage is TRBV2 and J usage is TRBJ2-5; D is possibly TRBD1 or TRBD2 (5 bases each). The length of the CDR3 is 16 residues. Germline CDR1 reads SNHLY; CDR2 reads FYNNEI. V was shortened by 4 bases and J by 4 bases, with 19 bases between the two germline ends. The CDR3 DNA reads TGTGCCAGCAGTGTCGCCCGGGGACGGTCGGGAGAGACCCAGTACTTC. Translated, it gives CASSVARGRSGETQYF.

This clone has only a few counts. A clone one base away is much larger, so this may be a read error. The chain employs TRBV4-1 and TRBJ1-1, with D unresolved. The germline CDR1 and CDR2 sequences are MGHRA and YSYEKL. The CDR3 has 13 residues. Between the trimmed V and J ends, which lost 4 bases and 4 bases, there was a span of 10 bases. CDR3 nucleotide sequence: TGCGCCAGCAGCCGAGGACGGAGCACTGAAGCTTTCTTT. Translation: CASSRGRSTEAFF.

This clone was detected only once. The CDR3 reads CASSSSGGRFGQPQHF. The DNA of the CDR3 is TGTGCCAGCAGTTCGTCGGGGGGACGGTTTGGCCAGCCCCAGCATTTT. The chain is built from TRBV28 and TRBJ1-5, with D possibly TRBD1 on 5 matching bases. The CDR3 is made up of 16 amino acids. The germline V gene has CDR1 MDHEN and CDR2 SYDVKM. Trimming pared 4 bases from V and 7 bases from J, leaving 20 bases between.

CDR3 sequence (DNA): TGTGCCAGCAGCTTAGTAAGGGTCCACGAGCAGTACTTC. Its translation: CASSLVRVHEQYF. The J gene is TRBJ2-7, the V gene TRBV11-2; D is uncertain. V lost 1 base, J lost 5 bases, and 9 bases lay in between. The CDR3 has 13 residues. Germline CDR1 reads SGHAT; CDR2 reads FQNNGV.

The chain uses TRBV28 and TRBJ2-7, with 7 bases lining up with TRBD1. The CDR3 contains 11 residues. Germline V lookup: CDR1 MDHEN, CDR2 SYDVKM. The ends lost 6 bases at V and 10 bases at J; junction bases unmatched: 6. The CDR3: CASSSDRSQYF. DNA for the CDR3: TGTGCCAGCAGCTCGGACAGGAGCCAGTACTTC.

The table lists this clone with many counts. The rearrangement links TRBV27 to TRBJ2-5; D is possibly TRBD2 (6 bases). CDR1 and CDR2 from the germline V gene are MNHEY and SMNVEV (reference sequence). V dropped 2 bases and J dropped 5 bases, with 12 bases sitting between them. This CDR3 is 14 amino acids long. The CDR3 loop reads CASSLGLPTETQYF. The DNA for the CDR3 is TGTGCCAGCAGTTTAGGACTACCGACCGAGACCCAGTACTTC.

The chain is built from TRBV28 and TRBJ1-5, with D hard to call. This CDR3 contains 18 residues. Trimming took off 2 bases at V and 2 bases at J, with 19 bases between the two ends. Germline loops: CDR1 MDHEN, CDR2 SYDVKM. The CDR3 region is CASSLLGRKGFGNQPQHF. The CDR3 region has the DNA TGTGCCAGCAGTTTACTAGGAAGGAAGGGATTTGGCAATCAGCCCCAGCATTTT.

V is TRBV7-9 and J is TRBJ2-7; 9 bases map to TRBD2. Trimming took 0 bases from V and 5 from J; bases not matched to a gene: 2. The CDR3 covers 14 residues. Germline assignment: CDR1 SEHNR and CDR2 FQNEAQ (reference sequence). CDR3 nucleotide sequence: TGTGCCAGCAGCTTAGCTAGCGGGAGCCACGAGCAGTACTTC. This codes for CASSLASGSHEQYF.